Given below is one T cell receptor (beta chain) in context. The data were taken from a study of blood T cell repertoires in COVID-19. Trimming stripped 0 bases from V and 3 bases from J, with 12 bases between. Germline V lookup: CDR1 MNHNS, CDR2 SASEGT. The CDR3 is 15 amino acids. The data were produced by immunoSEQ multiplex PCR, yet TCRdb's version contains in-frame clones alone and is incomplete. The sample has about 140,000 clones, approximately 87% seen once; the top ten hold roughly 4%. This chain connects TRBV6-1 to TRBJ2-7; a weak D match, TRBD1 (5 bases). The source is a woman in her forties with acute or convalescent COVID-19. What was sequenced was peripheral blood. The CDR3 coding sequence is TGTGCCAGCAGTGAAGCGCAGGGTTGGGGCTACGAGCAGTACTTC. It specifies CASSEAQGWGYEQYF.